The source of this TCR beta chain is a study of blood T cell repertoires in COVID-19. As handled by the study authors: Reference gene primer amplification gave estimated nucleated cell counts. Generated by immunoSEQ multiplex PCR, the TCRdb table keeps only in-frame clones and is missing some. The V and J calls and the clone size are those of that table, but D and trimming were determined from the DNA. The table shows a few hundred thousand clones, with under 90% occurring only once. V was trimmed by 5 bases and J by 1 base, leaving 17 bases between them. From germline, CDR1 is MDHEN and CDR2 SYDVKM. CDR3 length: 16 amino acids. Clinical history reported by participants formed the basis on which cohorts were assigned.

V gene TRBV28 combines with J gene TRBJ1-2; possibly TRBD1 for D (5 bases). Sequencing was done on a sample of PBMCs or T cells enriched from blood (not recorded which). This TCR derives from a man aged 30 to 45 with acute COVID-19. The CDR3 region has the DNA TGTGCCAGCAGTCGATATACAGGATCGCATAACTATGGCTACACCTTC. Residues: CASSRYTGSHNYGYTF.